Presented here are 31 T cell receptor beta chains from one specimen sequenced in a study of blood T cell repertoires in COVID-19. Some clones are missing from TCRdb's copy, which holds only in-frame ones; the method was immunoSEQ multiplex PCR. This sample yields hundreds of thousands of clones, of which around 86% are seen a single time; less than 2.5% belongs to the top ten. Sequenced: peripheral blood. These TCRs come from a woman aged 30 to 39 who had recovered from COVID-19.

This chain uses TRBV2 with TRBJ1-1; 7 positions match TRBD1. J gave up 6 bases and V 8 bases, and 3 bases lay outside the gene matches. This CDR3 has 11 amino acids. Germline CDR1 and CDR2: SNHLY and FYNNEI. The chain's CDR3 is CASGGGPEAFF. CDR3 coding DNA: TGTGCCAGCGGAGGGGGCCCTGAAGCTTTCTTT.

The chain recombines TRBV5-4 with TRBJ2-1; 9 bases agree with TRBD1. The CDR3 runs 13 residues. The trim removed 3 bases at V and 8 bases at J, leaving 3 bases unmatched. Germline V CDR1 and CDR2: SGHNT, YYREEE (reference sequence). CDR3 residues: CASSSNRGHEQFF. CDR3 coding DNA: TGTGCCAGCAGCTCCAACAGGGGGCATGAGCAGTTCTTC.

To note about this clone: Other DNA sequences in this specimen translate into the identical CDR3. The chain combines TRBV29-1 with TRBJ2-2, with a tentative D call TRBD1 (5 bases). This CDR3 has 13 residues. V was clipped by 3 bases and J by 2 bases, with 7 bases between them. Per germline, CDR1 SQVTM and CDR2 ANQGSEA. CDR3 amino acids: CSVETANTGELFF. DNA for the CDR3: TGCAGCGTTGAGACAGCTAACACCGGGGAGCTGTTTTTT.

This clone showed up just once. V is TRBV2 and J is TRBJ2-7, with D maybe TRBD2 (5 bases). Germline CDR1 is SNHLY and CDR2 is FYNNEI. This CDR3 spans 12 amino acids. Trimming took 3 bases from V and 7 from J, leaving 10 bases between them. CDR3 sequence (DNA): TGTGCCAGCAGTGACCTCCGCGGGGAGCAGTACTTC. It encodes CASSDLRGEQYF.

The sample holds a few counts of this clone. DNA for the CDR3: TGTGCCAGCAGTGAATGGGAGTTAACATCTGGAAACACCATATATTTT. Protein sequence: CASSEWELTSGNTIYF. The chain is built from TRBV25-1 and TRBJ1-3; D remains unclear. Germline V gene data show CDR1 as MGHDK and CDR2 as SYGVNS. The ends were cut back, 1 base at V and 1 base at J, with 11 bases in the middle. This CDR3 region has 16 residues.

This rearrangement joins TRBV5-1 to TRBJ2-1, with a possible D match to TRBD2 (7 bases). This CDR3 comprises 15 residues. The V gene's germline CDR1 is SGHRS and CDR2 YFSETQ. Trimming left V 0 bases short and J 4 bases short, with 11 bases between. In DNA, the CDR3 is TGCGCCAGCAGCTTGGACGGGGGGCCGTACAATGAGCAGTTCTTC. Translating it yields CASSLDGGPYNEQFF.

The CDR3 region has the DNA TGTGCCAGCAGCTTGTTCGGACAGCAAACCTCTGGGGCCAACGTCCTGACTTTC. It codes for CASSLFGQQTSGANVLTF. The chain couples TRBV5-6 to TRBJ2-6; D may be TRBD1 (6 bases). The CDR3 contains 18 residues. Deletions cut 1 base from V and 0 bases from J, with 14 bases between. Germline V lookup: CDR1 SGHDT, CDR2 YYEEEE. The variable domain in full, with the rest retrieved from reference TRBV5-6 and TRBJ2-6, is DAGVTQSPTHLIKTRGQQVTLRCSPKSGHDTVSWYQQALGQGPQFIFQYYEEEERQRGNFPDRFSGHQFPNYSSELNVNALLLGDSALYLCASSLFGQQTSGANVLTFGAGSRLTVL.

This rearrangement joins TRBV5-1 to TRBJ2-7; 8 positions match TRBD1. Germline V lookup: CDR1 SGHRS, CDR2 YFSETQ. The CDR3 spans 13 residues. With V trimmed by 4 bases and J by 4 bases, 4 bases remained unmatched. The CDR3 spells CASSPDRGYEQYF. CDR3 sequence (DNA): TGCGCCAGCAGCCCCGACAGGGGTTACGAGCAGTACTTC.

This clone has only a few counts. This chain links TRBV19 with TRBJ2-7; 10 bases map to TRBD1. The germline CDR1 and CDR2 sequences are LNHDA and SQIVND (reference sequence). Germline trimming cut 3 bases from V and 5 bases from J; bases unmatched to any gene: 7. This CDR3 has 15 residues. This chain's CDR3 is CASSMDRGLVNEQYF. In DNA form, the CDR3 reads TGTGCCAGTAGTATGGACAGGGGGTTGGTTAACGAGCAGTACTTC.

As for this clone: Compared with germline, one end of the junction differs, possibly owing to a read error. The chain uses TRBV9 and TRBJ2-2, with TRBD1 as a possible D gene (5 bases). The CDR3 runs 18 residues. Germline CDR1 is SGDLS and CDR2 is YYNGEE. CDR3 in DNA: TGTGCCAGCAGCACTGGGGAAGGGGCTTCCCCAAACAGCGGGGAGCTGTTTTTT. This codes for CASSTGEGASPNSGELFF.

The V call is TRBV30, the J call TRBJ1-1; weak D call: TRBD1 (5 bases). V was clipped by 5 bases and J by 3 bases, with 10 bases between them. Germline lookup yields CDR1 GTSNPN and CDR2 SVGIG (reference sequence). There are 12 residues in the CDR3. The CDR3 DNA reads as TGTGCCTGGGGGACGGGGGACACTGAAGCTTTCTTT. This gives the protein CAWGTGDTEAFF.

The chain has TRBV2 and TRBJ1-2; TRBD1 is a possible D gene (6 bases). Trimming cost V 2 bases and J 4 bases, with 11 bases left between them. The length of the CDR3 is 14 residues. CDR1 and CDR2 (germline): SNHLY, FYNNEI. This CDR3 is CASSEIPDSYGYTF. Written as DNA, the CDR3 is TGTGCCAGCAGTGAAATCCCGGACAGCTATGGCTACACCTTC.

The genes are TRBV5-1 and TRBJ2-2, with D perhaps TRBD2 (5 bases). V was trimmed by 0 bases and J by 6 bases, leaving 12 bases between them. This CDR3 has 15 residues. Germline assignment: CDR1 SGHRS and CDR2 YFSETQ. The chain's CDR3 is CASSLVGGSPGELFF. The CDR3 DNA sequence: TGCGCCAGCAGCTTGGTAGGCGGGTCGCCCGGGGAGCTGTTTTTT.

The chain has TRBV2 and TRBJ2-3, with TRBD2 identical over 15 bases. V was pared by 6 bases and J by 3 bases, with 4 bases of the junction left unmatched. The germline V gene encodes CDR1 SNHLY and CDR2 FYNNEI. The CDR3 loop spans 16 amino acids. The CDR3, as DNA: TGTGCCAGCAGCCGCGGGACTAGCGGGAGGACAGATACGCAGTATTTT. This translates into CASSRGTSGRTDTQYF.

This sequence joins TRBV18 and TRBJ1-1; D call uncertain. V lost 2 bases and J 2 bases, leaving 12 bases between the germline ends. The CDR3 runs to 15 residues. Germline lookup yields CDR1 KGHSH and CDR2 LQKENI. The CDR3 here is CASSPERWINTEAFF. The CDR3 region has the DNA TGTGCCAGCTCACCAGAGAGGTGGATAAACACTGAAGCTTTCTTT.

A note on this clone: This could be a read error, since a much larger clone is one nucleotide away. Here the CDR3 DNA reads TGTGCCAGCAGTTGGGGGGACACTGAAGCTTTCTTT. This gives the protein CASSWGDTEAFF. V is TRBV11-2 and J is TRBJ1-1; D is possibly TRBD1 (5 bases). V was trimmed by 6 bases and J by 3 bases, leaving 8 bases between them. CDR3 length equals 12 residues. Looked up from germline, CDR1 is SGHAT and CDR2 is FQNNGV. The complete variable domain, with remaining parts taken from reference TRBV11-2 and TRBJ1-1, reads EAGVAQSPRYKIIEKRQSVAFWCNPISGHATLYWYQQILGQGPKLLIQFQNNGVVDDSQLPKDRFSAERLKGVDSTLKIQPAKLEDSAVYLCASSWGDTEAFFGQGTRLTVV.

The gene calls are TRBV7-9 and TRBJ1-4; the D gene is possibly TRBD1 (5 bases). Trimming left V 8 bases short and J 8 bases short, with 30 bases between. The germline V gene has CDR1 SEHNR and CDR2 FQNEAQ (reference sequence). The CDR3 sequence is 18 residues long. The DNA for the CDR3 is TGTGCCAGCTCCCCAGGCCAGGGTTCGTTAATAATCGTCGAAAAACTGTTTTTT. Its translation is CASSPGQGSLIIVEKLFF.

The chain links TRBV27 to TRBJ2-5; 12 bases map to TRBD2. The CDR3 length is 16 residues. The V and J ends lost 5 bases and 9 bases, in that order; junction bases with no gene match: 13. The germline CDR1 and CDR2 sequences are MNHEY and SMNVEV (reference sequence). The CDR3 nucleotides are TGTGCCAGCAGTGCCCCGGGACTAGCGGGCGTGGGGGCCCAGTACTTC. Translating it yields CASSAPGLAGVGAQYF.

V is TRBV19 and J is TRBJ2-7, with D unclear. The CDR3 has 14 residues. Germline V gives CDR1 LNHDA, CDR2 SQIVND (reference sequence). Trimming took off 0 bases at V and 0 bases at J, with 6 bases between the two ends. The CDR3 DNA reads as TGTGCCAGTAGTATAGAGGGCCGCTCCTACGAGCAGTACTTC. Translating gives CASSIEGRSYEQYF.

This clone came up once. The V gene is TRBV6-6, the J gene TRBJ2-7, with TRBD1 matching 7 bases. The CDR3 consists of 16 residues. J gave up 3 bases and V 0 bases, and 8 bases lay outside the gene matches. Germline CDR1 is MNHNY and CDR2 is SVGAGI (reference sequence). Here the CDR3 reads CASSYSSTGILYEQYF. CDR3 sequence (DNA): TGTGCCAGCAGTTACTCGTCGACAGGGATACTCTACGAGCAGTACTTC.

The V gene is TRBV4-1, the J gene TRBJ2-5; D is undetermined. Germline CDR1 and CDR2: MGHRA and YSYEKL. Trimming removed 0 bases at V and 5 bases at J, with 4 bases between. The CDR3 extends over 12 amino acids. CDR3 DNA: TGCGCCAGCAGCCAAGATCCGGAGACCCAGTACTTC. It is translated as CASSQDPETQYF.

The V and J genes are TRBV6-1 and TRBJ2-1, with D uncertain. V dropped 3 bases and J dropped 4 bases, with 7 bases sitting between them. The CDR3 covers 13 residues. CDR1 and CDR2 (germline): MNHNS, SASEGT. CDR3 sequence: CASSDREYNEQFF. CDR3 coding DNA: TGTGCCAGCAGTGACCGAGAGTACAATGAGCAGTTCTTC.

The chain links TRBV2 to TRBJ1-2; maybe TRBD1 (5 bases). The CDR3 length is 14 residues. Per germline, CDR1 SNHLY and CDR2 FYNNEI. The V end lost 6 bases, the J end lost 2 bases, and 13 bases lay between the germline ends. The CDR3 DNA follows: TGTGCCAGCAGCTCTGAACAGGAGAACTATGGCTACACCTTC. This gives the protein CASSSEQENYGYTF.

The chain combines TRBV7-2 with TRBJ2-7, with 10 bases matching TRBD1. Germline trimming cut 3 bases from V and 5 bases from J; bases unmatched to any gene: 10. Germline V gene data show CDR1 as SGHTA and CDR2 as FQGNSA. The CDR3 is 16 residues long. The DNA for the CDR3 is TGTGCCAGCAGCTTGGCCGGGACAGGGGTCCTGGACGAGCAGTACTTC. As protein: CASSLAGTGVLDEQYF. Using reference TRBV7-2 and TRBJ2-7 for the parts outside the CDR3, the full variable domain is GAGVSQSPSNKVTEKGKDVELRCDPISGHTALYWYRQSLGQGLEFLIYFQGNSAPDKSGLPSDRFSAERTGGSVSTLTIQRTQQEDSAVYLCASSLAGTGVLDEQYFGPGTRLTVT.

The genes are TRBV7-6 and TRBJ2-1; TRBD2 might be the D (6 bases). CDR3 length equals 16 residues. From germline, CDR1 is SGHVS and CDR2 FNYEAQ. V was trimmed by 5 bases and J by 3 bases, leaving 17 bases between them. CDR3 region: CASSLGWTDYYNEQFF. CDR3 nucleotide sequence: TGTGCCAGCAGCCTCGGGTGGACGGACTACTACAATGAGCAGTTCTTC.

V and J are TRBV6-6 and TRBJ2-5; weak D call: TRBD1 (5 bases). Germline V lookup: CDR1 MNHNY, CDR2 SVGAGI (reference sequence). The V and J ends lost 11 bases and 3 bases respectively, with 13 bases between them. The CDR3 contains 12 residues. CDR3 bases: TGTGCCTCTCAGGGATCCGAAGAGACCCAGTACTTC. It codes for CASQGSEETQYF.

The chain joins TRBV5-1 to TRBJ2-1; D possibly corresponds to TRBD2 (6 bases). Germline assignment: CDR1 SGHRS and CDR2 YFSETQ. CDR3 size: 17 residues. V lost 2 bases to trimming and J lost 3 bases, with 18 bases between them. This CDR3 reads CASSFDAGRGYYNEQFF. CDR3 DNA: TGCGCCAGCAGCTTCGACGCGGGGCGAGGATACTACAATGAGCAGTTCTTC.

This clone was observed a few times. Here the CDR3 DNA reads TGTGCCAGCGGGGACAGCTGGGATGCCAACTATGGCTACACCTTC. It translates to CASGDSWDANYGYTF. This chain uses TRBV28 with TRBJ1-2, with 7 bases that match TRBD1. The junction had 11 bases not matched to a gene; V was cut back by 8 bases and J by 2 bases. This CDR3 has 15 amino acids. Germline CDR1 reads MDHEN; CDR2 reads SYDVKM.

Remarks on this clone: Other DNA sequences in this sample translate to the same CDR3. The J gene is TRBJ2-5, the V gene TRBV5-1; 9 bases line up with TRBD2. This CDR3 has 15 amino acids. The V and J ends lost 2 bases and 2 bases, in that order; junction bases with no gene match: 4. The germline V gene has CDR1 SGHRS and CDR2 YFSETQ. The chain's CDR3 is CASSLSGGTQETQYF. The DNA of the CDR3 is TGCGCCAGCAGCTTAAGCGGGGGGACACAAGAGACCCAGTACTTC.

The CDR3 nucleotides are TGCGCCAGCAGCCTGAACCGGGACAGGGGAGCAGATACGCAGTATTTT. Translated, it gives CASSLNRDRGADTQYF. V usage is TRBV5-1 and J usage is TRBJ2-3; 10 bases map to TRBD1. V was clipped by 4 bases and J by 4 bases; unmatched bases: 9. The V gene's germline CDR1 is SGHRS and CDR2 YFSETQ. The CDR3 runs 16 residues.

This chain uses TRBV2 with TRBJ2-5; D may be TRBD1 (6 bases). The CDR3 covers 15 residues. Germline CDR1 SNHLY, CDR2 FYNNEI. With 2 bases removed from V and 4 bases from J, the gap between germline ends came to 14 bases. CDR3 in DNA: TGTGCCAGCAGTGAACAGGGGACCCTAAGAGAGACCCAGTACTTC. As protein: CASSEQGTLRETQYF.